This T cell receptor (beta chain) was documented in a study of cytomegalovirus exposure and HLA in healthy donors. The CDR3 is 12 amino acids. V was clipped by 2 bases and J by 6 bases, with 9 bases between them. CDR1 and CDR2 (germline): GTSNPN, SVGIG (reference sequence). This clone has only a few counts. PCR involved 60 Vbeta and 13 Jbeta primers. Profiled with immunoSEQ multiplex PCR; TCRdb holds only in-frame clones, not every one. The table has 55,000 to 75,000 clones, about two thirds seen once. This TCR was sampled from a man aged 40-50 years in good health and CMV-seropositive. This sequence joins TRBV30 and TRBJ2-3; no definite D call. Sample: PBMCs. The CDR3 loop is CAWSPDSDTQYF. CDR3 nucleotides: TGTGCCTGGAGTCCAGATTCGGATACGCAGTATTTT.